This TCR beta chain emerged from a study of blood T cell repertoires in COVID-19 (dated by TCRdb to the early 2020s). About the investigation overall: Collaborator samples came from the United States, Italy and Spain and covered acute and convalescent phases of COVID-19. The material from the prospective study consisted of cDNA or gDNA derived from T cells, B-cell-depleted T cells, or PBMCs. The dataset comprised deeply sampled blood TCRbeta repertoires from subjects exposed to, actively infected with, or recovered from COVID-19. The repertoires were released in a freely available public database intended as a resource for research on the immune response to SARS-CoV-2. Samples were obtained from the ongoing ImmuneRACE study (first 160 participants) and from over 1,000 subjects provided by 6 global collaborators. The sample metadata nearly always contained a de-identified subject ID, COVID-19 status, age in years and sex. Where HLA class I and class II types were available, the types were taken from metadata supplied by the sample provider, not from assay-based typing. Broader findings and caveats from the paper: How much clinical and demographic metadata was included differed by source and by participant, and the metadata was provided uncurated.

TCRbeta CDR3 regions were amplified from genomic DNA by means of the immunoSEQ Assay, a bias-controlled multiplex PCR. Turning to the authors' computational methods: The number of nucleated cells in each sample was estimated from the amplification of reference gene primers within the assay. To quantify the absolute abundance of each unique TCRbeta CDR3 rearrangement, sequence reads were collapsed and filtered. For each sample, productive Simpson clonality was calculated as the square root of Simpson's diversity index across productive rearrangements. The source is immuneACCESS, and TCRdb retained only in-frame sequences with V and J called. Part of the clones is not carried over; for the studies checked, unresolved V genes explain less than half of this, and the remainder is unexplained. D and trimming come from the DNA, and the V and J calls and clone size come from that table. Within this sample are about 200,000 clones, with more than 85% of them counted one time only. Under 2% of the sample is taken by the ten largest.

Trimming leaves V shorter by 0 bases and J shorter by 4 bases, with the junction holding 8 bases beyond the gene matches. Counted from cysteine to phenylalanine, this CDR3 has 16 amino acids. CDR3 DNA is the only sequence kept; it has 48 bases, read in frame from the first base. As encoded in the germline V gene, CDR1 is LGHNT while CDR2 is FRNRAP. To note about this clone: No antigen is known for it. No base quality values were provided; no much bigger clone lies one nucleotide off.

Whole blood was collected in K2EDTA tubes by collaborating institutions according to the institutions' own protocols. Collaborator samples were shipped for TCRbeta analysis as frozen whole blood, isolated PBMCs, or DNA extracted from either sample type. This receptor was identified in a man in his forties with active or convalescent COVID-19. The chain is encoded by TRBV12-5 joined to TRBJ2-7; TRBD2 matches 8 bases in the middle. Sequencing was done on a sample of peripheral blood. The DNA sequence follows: TGTGCTAGTGGTTTGGTAATGGGACTAGTAGGGTACGAGCAGTACTTC. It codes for CASGLVMGLVGYEQYF.